The 25 T cell receptor beta chains below were found in one sample sequenced in a study of molecular identifiers for immune sequencing clone quantification (dated by TCRdb to the late 2010s). The library was made by PCR. Instrument on record: NextSeq 500. The public reads were quality trimmed at Q25 with fastp and then assembled into clones with MiXCR by TCRdb, keeping productive beta chains. Rows are combined by CDR3 protein, so each entry shows the most common genes and DNA. This sample is represented by approximately 630,000 distinct CDR3 sequences; 25% of them were singletons. Around 0.78% of the sample is taken by the ten largest. Sequencing input: naive CD8+ T cells from blood, with Jurkat cell RNA spiked in. The cell subset or site label of this sample denotes: FACS-sorted CD8+CD4-CCR7+CD45RA+ naive T cells. These receptors were collected from a human donor in good health. Some libraries in this study had Jurkat cell RNA spiked in.

This clonotype came up a few times. This rearrangement joins TRBV2 to TRBJ2-7; D not resolved. Germline CDR1 reads SNHLY; CDR2 reads FYNNEI. The V end lost 2 bases, the J end lost 6 bases, and 8 bases lay between the germline ends. The CDR3 length is 12 residues. In nucleotides, the CDR3 is TGTGCCAGCAGTGAACAGGACCTCGAGCAGTACTTC. Its protein is CASSEQDLEQYF.

Remarks on this clonotype: The junction departs from the called germline gene at one end, perhaps through a read error. The CDR3 here is CASSCRWRSYEQYF. CDR3 DNA: TGTGCGAGCAGTTGTAGGTGGAGATCCTACGAGCAGTACTTC. The chain uses TRBV28 and TRBJ2-7; D is unresolved. The length of the CDR3 is 14 residues. CDR1 and CDR2 from the germline V gene are MDHEN and SYDVKM.

This clonotype was observed many times. CDR3 bases: TGTGCCAGCAGCTGGCAGTACGAGCAGTACTTC. Translating it yields CASSWQYEQYF. The chain joins TRBV5-6 to TRBJ2-7; no reliable D call. The CDR3 has 11 amino acids. Germline V CDR1 and CDR2: SGHDT, YYEEEE. Trimming took 3 bases from V and 4 from J, leaving 5 bases between them.

There are many counts of this clonotype. This chain connects TRBV20-1 to TRBJ1-4; D remains ambiguous. V shed 2 bases and J shed 0 bases, with 10 bases lying between them. Per the germline V gene, CDR1 is DFQATT and CDR2 is SNEGSKA (reference sequence). The CDR3 has 15 residues. The CDR3 spells CSARFLAATNEKLFF. DNA of the CDR3: TGCAGTGCTAGATTCCTAGCCGCAACTAATGAAAAACTGTTTTTT.

The gene calls are TRBV14 and TRBJ2-2; D remains ambiguous. Germline V CDR1 and CDR2: SGHDN, FVKESK. The CDR3 length is 12 residues. V lost 4 bases to trimming and J lost 6 bases, with 6 bases between them. The CDR3 sequence is CASSPGPGELFF. DNA of the CDR3: TGTGCCAGCAGCCCCGGACCCGGGGAGCTGTTTTTT.

This clonotype was counted at least ten times. V gene TRBV6-2 or TRBV6-3 combines with J gene TRBJ2-3; D is uncertain. CDR3 length: 14 amino acids. V lost 5 bases, J lost 0 bases, and 9 bases lay in between. From germline, CDR1 is MNHEY and CDR2 SVGEGT. The CDR3 DNA reads TGTGCCAGCAGTCTTTCGTCTAGCACAGATACGCAGTATTTT. Translated: CASSLSSSTDTQYF.

Many counts were recorded for this clonotype. This chain connects TRBV7-9 to TRBJ2-2; D is undetermined. Germline assignment: CDR1 SEHNR and CDR2 FQNEAQ (reference sequence). Trimming pared 5 bases from V and 5 bases from J, leaving 18 bases between. The CDR3 sequence is 16 residues long. The CDR3 region is CASSLEESTETGELFF. As DNA, the CDR3 is TGTGCCAGCAGCCTCGAGGAAAGCACGGAGACCGGGGAGCTGTTTTTT.

This clonotype has only a few counts. The chain combines TRBV6-1 with TRBJ1-5, with D unresolved. The germline V gene encodes CDR1 MNHNS and CDR2 SASEGT. Trimming left V 5 bases short and J 5 bases short, with 13 bases between. The CDR3 is 14 amino acids. The CDR3 DNA is TGTGCCAGCAGTACCCTTGCGGGGTATCAGCCCCAGCATTTT. Translated, it gives CASSTLAGYQPQHF.

Remarks on this clonotype: At one boundary the junction diverges from the germline segment, which might be a read error. The gene calls are TRBV6-2 or TRBV6-3 and TRBJ2-7; D is possibly TRBD1 (6 bases). CDR1 is MNHEY, CDR2 SVGEGT, per germline. The CDR3 totals 14 residues. This CDR3 reads CASSLGATTYAQYF. CDR3 sequence (DNA): TGTGCCAGCAGCCTGGGGGCAACAACCTACGCGCAGTACTTC.

This clonotype was observed at least ten times. The J gene is TRBJ2-2, the V gene TRBV29-1; a weak D match, TRBD2 (5 bases). The germline V gene has CDR1 SQVTM and CDR2 ANQGSEA. Trimming took off 3 bases at V and 7 bases at J, with 6 bases between the two ends. The CDR3 runs 11 residues. The CDR3 region has the DNA TGCAGCGTTGAGGAGGACGGGGAGCTGTTTTTT. Protein sequence: CSVEEDGELFF.

Worth noting for this clonotype: This is likely a read error, given that the CDR3 carries no conserved phenylalanine or tryptophan at its end. V usage is TRBV7-6 and J usage is TRBJ2-1; D possibly corresponds to TRBD2 (6 bases). CDR1 is SGHVS and CDR2 is FNYEAQ in the germline V gene. This CDR3 contains 17 residues. V lost 1 base, J lost 4 bases, and 17 bases lay in between. This chain's CDR3 is CASSLESPGLNYNEQFS. CDR3 bases: TGTGCCAGCAGCTTAGAGTCACCGGGACTTAATTACAATGAGCAGTTCTCC.

This clonotype was counted at least ten times. This rearrangement joins TRBV7-9 to TRBJ2-5; TRBD1 agrees at 10 bases. The CDR3 is made up of 15 amino acids. V lost 4 bases, J lost 4 bases, and 6 bases stayed unmatched. Germline values: CDR1 SEHNR, CDR2 FQNEAQ (reference sequence). As DNA, the CDR3 is TGTGCCAGCAGCTCCACCGACAGGGGGCGAGAGACCCAGTACTTC. Translating it yields CASSSTDRGRETQYF.

The chain has TRBV19 and TRBJ1-6; D is unclear. Germline V gives CDR1 LNHDA, CDR2 SQIVND (reference sequence). The CDR3 is 15 residues long. The V end was cut by 7 bases, the J end by 0 bases, with 10 bases between. CDR3 protein: CASTETSSYNSPLHF. The CDR3 DNA reads TGTGCCAGTACGGAAACGAGCTCCTATAATTCACCCCTCCACTTT.

Concerning this clonotype itself: This may arise from a read error, as a much more abundant clone is one base away. A read error is likely, as this CDR3 ends without the conserved phenylalanine or tryptophan. The rearrangement links TRBV13 to TRBJ2-5; D is possibly TRBD2 (6 bases). The CDR3 covers 14 residues. Germline-derived CDR1 and CDR2 are PRHDT and FYEKMQ (reference sequence). Trimming removed 1 base from V and 5 bases from J, with 11 bases in between. CDR3 DNA: TGTGCCAGCAGCTTAGTACGGGGGAGCGAGACCCAGTACTTA. This sequence encodes CASSLVRGSETQYL.

Notes on this clonotype: A much larger clone lies a single base off, so this may be a read error. V is TRBV6-5 and J is TRBJ2-7; TRBD2 is a possible D gene (6 bases). The J call may be mistaken, given a closer DNA end match to TRBJ2-1. CDR1 is MNHEY and CDR2 is SVGAGI in the germline V gene. This CDR3 region has 14 residues. The CDR3 here is CASSPFGTDYEQFF. The CDR3 DNA sequence: TGTGCCAGCAGTCCGTTCGGGACGGACTACGAGCAGTTCTTC.

This clonotype occurred many times. The gene calls are TRBV6-9 and TRBJ1-1, with 9 bases aligning to TRBD1. The CDR3 is 15 residues long. The trim removed 10 bases at V and 1 base at J, leaving 10 bases unmatched. Germline V gives CDR1 MNHGY, CDR2 SVAAGI. The CDR3 protein is CANITGTGTNTEAFF. CDR3 nucleotides: TGTGCCAACATAACCGGGACAGGGACGAACACTGAAGCTTTCTTT.

V usage is TRBV27 and J usage is TRBJ2-2; 10 bases are shared with TRBD1. CDR1 is MNHEY, CDR2 SMNVEV, per germline (reference sequence). The CDR3 consists of 17 residues. V lost 4 bases, J lost 4 bases, and 9 bases stayed unmatched. The DNA for the CDR3 is TGTGCCAGCAGTTGGGGACAGGGGCCCCCGGGCACCGGGGAGCTGTTTTTT. Amino acids: CASSWGQGPPGTGELFF.

The gene calls are TRBV7-2 and TRBJ2-2; no clear D gene. With 4 bases removed from V and 6 bases from J, the gap between germline ends came to 12 bases. The CDR3 is made up of 14 amino acids. CDR1 is SGHTA and CDR2 is FQGNSA in the germline V gene. Here the CDR3 DNA reads TGTGCCAGCAGCTCAGAGACCCTCCCCGGGGAGCTGTTTTTT. Translating it yields CASSSETLPGELFF.

This clonotype was observed a single time. Lacking the conserved final phenylalanine or tryptophan, this CDR3 likely reflects a read error. This chain joins TRBV12-3 or TRBV12-4 and TRBJ1-1, with D possibly matching TRBD1 (6 bases). V lost 2 bases and J 4 bases, leaving 11 bases between the germline ends. The CDR3 spans 14 residues. The CDR3 DNA is TGTGCCAGCAGTTTACAGGGAGGGGGCACTGAAGCTTTCTCT. Amino acid sequence: CASSLQGGGTEAFS.

The chain joins TRBV6-2 or TRBV6-3 to TRBJ2-7, with a tentative D call TRBD2 (5 bases). Trimming left V 6 bases short and J 0 bases short, with 18 bases between. Per the germline V gene, CDR1 is MNHEY and CDR2 is SVGEGT. The CDR3 totals 16 residues. The chain's CDR3 is CASRHPGVAYSYEQYF. As DNA, the CDR3 is TGTGCCAGCAGACACCCCGGGGTAGCCTACTCCTACGAGCAGTACTTC.

V gene TRBV2 combines with J gene TRBJ1-3; the D gene is possibly TRBD1 (5 bases). CDR1 SNHLY and CDR2 FYNNEI come from the germline V gene. With 8 bases removed from V and 3 bases from J, the gap between germline ends came to 14 bases. This CDR3 region has 14 residues. CDR3 bases: TGTGCCAGCGGGCCGGGGGAACTTGGAAACACCATATATTTT. It specifies CASGPGELGNTIYF.

This clonotype appeared many times. V gene TRBV7-2 combines with J gene TRBJ1-1; 8 nucleotides agree with TRBD1. This CDR3 has 14 residues. The V gene's germline CDR1 is SGHTA and CDR2 FQGNSA. J lost 11 bases, V lost 4 bases, and 12 bases had no gene match. CDR3 loop: CASSSDRASLWAFF. The CDR3 DNA reads as TGTGCCAGCAGCTCGGACAGGGCCAGCCTTTGGGCTTTCTTT.

This clonotype appeared a few times. This chain joins TRBV9 and TRBJ1-4; D uncertain. Germline V gene lookup returns CDR1 SGDLS and CDR2 YYNGEE. The CDR3 covers 15 residues. Trimming cost V 0 bases and J 9 bases, with 15 bases left between them. CDR3 protein: CASSVEGAGWQKLFF. The CDR3 DNA sequence: TGTGCCAGCAGCGTAGAGGGCGCCGGCTGGCAAAAACTGTTTTTT.

The gene calls are TRBV30 and TRBJ1-2, with D possibly TRBD1 on 6 matching bases. The CDR3 is made up of 14 amino acids. CDR1 GTSNPN and CDR2 SVGIG come from the germline V gene (reference sequence). Trimming took off 1 base at V and 4 bases at J, with 13 bases between the two ends. The CDR3 DNA reads as TGTGCCTGGAGTGGCCCAGGGGAAGGCTATGGCTACACCTTC. Amino acid sequence: CAWSGPGEGYGYTF. The full variable domain, completed using reference TRBV30 and TRBJ1-2, is SQTIHQWPATLVQPVGSPLSLECTVEGTSNPNLYWYRQAAGRGLQLLFYSVGIGQISSEVPQNLSASRPQDRQFILSSKKLLLSDSGFYLCAWSGPGEGYGYTFGSGTRLTVV.

On this clonotype itself: Being one base from a much bigger clone, this may be a read error. The chain has TRBV27 and TRBJ2-3, with D unclear. This CDR3 comprises 13 residues. Germline CDR1 MNHEY, CDR2 SMNVEV (reference sequence). Trimming took 0 bases from V and 8 from J, leaving 9 bases between them. The DNA for the CDR3 is TGTGCCAGCAGTTTATCAGAACCAGGTACGCAGTATTTT. Translating it yields CASSLSEPGTQYF.